This T cell receptor (beta chain) was profiled in a study of blood T cell repertoires in COVID-19. Study at large: Acute-phase and convalescent COVID-19 samples originated in the United States, Italy and Spain. In each case, the material was cDNA or gDNA derived from T cells, B-cell-depleted T cells, or PBMCs.

CDR1 LNHDA and CDR2 SQIVND come from the germline V gene (reference sequence). The CDR3 totals 15 residues. V lost 3 bases to trimming and J lost 4 bases, with 15 bases between them. Under the authors' procedure: Reference gene primers were amplified, and this amplification served to estimate nucleated cell counts. Sequenced by immunoSEQ multiplex PCR; TCRdb stores in-frame clones only, minus some. V, J and clone size reflect that table, while D and trimming were determined from the DNA. The sample includes approximately 190,000 clones, approximately 90% seen only once; the top ten take approximately 5.6%.

V is TRBV19 and J is TRBJ1-1, with TRBD1 as a possible D gene (5 bases). Sequencing was done on a sample of peripheral blood. The sequence came from a woman in her forties who had recovered from COVID-19. The chain's CDR3 is CASSMQGGEGTEAFF. CDR3 DNA sequence: TGTGCCAGTAGTATGCAGGGAGGTGAGGGCACTGAAGCTTTCTTT.